This entry concerns a single TCR beta chain. The CDR3 is made up of 17 amino acids. Germline loops: CDR1 MNHEY, CDR2 SVGEGT. The V gene end was trimmed by 5 bases and the J gene end by 2 bases; junction bases not matched to a gene: 14. The source of the sample is a study of blood T cell repertoires in COVID-19. For the study at large: The United States, Italy and Spain supplied acute and convalescent COVID-19 samples. The analysed material was cDNA or gDNA that came from T cells, B-cell-depleted T cells, or PBMCs.

How the authors handled the data: Reference gene primers were amplified, and this amplification served to estimate nucleated cell counts. The method was immunoSEQ multiplex PCR; TCRdb's version includes in-frame clones alone and lacks a portion of them. That table is the source of V, J and clone size, and D and trimming were worked out from the DNA. The sample carries about 120,000 clones, approximately 82% recorded once. The specimen sequenced was peripheral blood. The V call is TRBV6-2 or TRBV6-3, the J call TRBJ2-7; 8 bases fit TRBD1. The source is a man between 65 and 85 years old with active or convalescent COVID-19. The CDR3 reads CASSNPAIRGPTYEQYF. In DNA, the CDR3 is TGTGCCAGCAGTAACCCGGCCATCAGGGGGCCAACCTACGAGCAGTACTTC.